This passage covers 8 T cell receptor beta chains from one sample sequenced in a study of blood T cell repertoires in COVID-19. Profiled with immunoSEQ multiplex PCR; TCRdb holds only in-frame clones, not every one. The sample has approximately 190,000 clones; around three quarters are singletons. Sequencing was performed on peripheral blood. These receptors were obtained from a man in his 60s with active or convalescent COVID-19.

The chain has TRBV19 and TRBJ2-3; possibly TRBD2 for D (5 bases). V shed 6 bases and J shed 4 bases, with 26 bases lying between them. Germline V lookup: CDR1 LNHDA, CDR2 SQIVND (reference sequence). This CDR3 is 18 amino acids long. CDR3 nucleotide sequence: TGTGCCAGTAGCCTATCGGGGTTACTCGACCTAAAACCAGATACGCAGTATTTT. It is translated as CASSLSGLLDLKPDTQYF.

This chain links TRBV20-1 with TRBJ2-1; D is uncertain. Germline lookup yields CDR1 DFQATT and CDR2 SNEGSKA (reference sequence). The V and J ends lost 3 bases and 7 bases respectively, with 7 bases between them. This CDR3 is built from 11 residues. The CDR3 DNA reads TGCAGTGCTAGTCTCGCGAATGAGCAGTTCTTC. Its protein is CSASLANEQFF.

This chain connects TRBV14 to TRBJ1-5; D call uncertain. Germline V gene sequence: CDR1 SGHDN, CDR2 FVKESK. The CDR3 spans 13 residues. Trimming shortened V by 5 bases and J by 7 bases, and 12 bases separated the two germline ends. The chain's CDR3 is CASSLWTGQPQHF. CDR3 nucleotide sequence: TGTGCCAGCAGCTTATGGACGGGGCAGCCCCAGCATTTT.

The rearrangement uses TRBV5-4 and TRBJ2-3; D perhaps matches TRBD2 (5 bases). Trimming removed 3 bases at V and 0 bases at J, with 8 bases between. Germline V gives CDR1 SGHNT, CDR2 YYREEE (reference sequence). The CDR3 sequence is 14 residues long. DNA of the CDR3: TGTGCCAGCAGCTCCCGGACTAGCACAGATACGCAGTATTTT. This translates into CASSSRTSTDTQYF.

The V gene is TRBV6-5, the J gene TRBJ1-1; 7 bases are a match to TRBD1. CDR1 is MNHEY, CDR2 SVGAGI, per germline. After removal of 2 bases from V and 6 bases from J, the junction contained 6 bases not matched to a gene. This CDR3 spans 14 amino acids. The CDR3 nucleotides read TGTGCCAGCAGTTACGTACAGGGGAAGGCTGAAGCTTTCTTT. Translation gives CASSYVQGKAEAFF.

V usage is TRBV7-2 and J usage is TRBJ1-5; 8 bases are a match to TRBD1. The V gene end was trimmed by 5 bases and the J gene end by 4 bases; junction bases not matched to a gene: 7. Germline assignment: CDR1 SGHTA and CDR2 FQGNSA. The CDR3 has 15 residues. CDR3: CASSNRRQGNQPQHF. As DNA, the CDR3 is TGTGCCAGCAGCAATCGTAGACAGGGGAATCAGCCCCAGCATTTT.

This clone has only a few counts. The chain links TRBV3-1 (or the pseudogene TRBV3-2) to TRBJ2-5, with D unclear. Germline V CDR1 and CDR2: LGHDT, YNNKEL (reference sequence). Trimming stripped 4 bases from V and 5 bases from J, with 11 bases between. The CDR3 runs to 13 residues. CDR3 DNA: TGTGCCAGCAGCCGCCCTCGAGTTGAGACCCAGTACTTC. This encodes CASSRPRVETQYF.

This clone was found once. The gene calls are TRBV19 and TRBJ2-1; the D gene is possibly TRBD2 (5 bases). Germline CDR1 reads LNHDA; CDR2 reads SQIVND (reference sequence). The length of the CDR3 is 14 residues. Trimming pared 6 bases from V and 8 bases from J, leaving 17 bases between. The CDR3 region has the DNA TGTGCCAGTAGACCGGACTCTCCGTGGCATGAGCAGTTCTTC. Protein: CASRPDSPWHEQFF.